The 13 T cell receptor beta chains below all came from one sample that was sequenced in a study of cytomegalovirus exposure and HLA in healthy donors (dated by TCRdb to between 2016 and 2019). Receptors were amplified or captured by the immunoSEQ multiplex PCR assay. For the multiplex PCR, a mixture combining 60 forward primers for TCR Vbeta segments and 13 reverse primers for TCR Jbeta segments was used. The immuneACCESS repertoire file appears here via TCRdb, limited to in-frame rearrangements. These files lack a portion of the clones; in checked studies, under half of the deficit traces to unresolved V genes, and the cause of the others is not known. The table for this sample records about 200,000 clones. Under 1% of the sample lies in the top ten. The sequenced sample was PBMCs. Receptor source: a woman aged 25-40 years in good health and CMV-seropositive.

V gene TRBV28 combines with J gene TRBJ2-4; TRBD1 matches 10 bases. This CDR3 contains 17 residues. Germline lookup yields CDR1 MDHEN and CDR2 SYDVKM. Losses at the gene ends were 2 bases for V and 6 bases for J; bases not matched to a gene: 10. The DNA for the CDR3 is TGTGCCAGCAGTTTAAGACCGGGACAGGGGTCCCGAAACATTCAGTACTTC. This encodes CASSLRPGQGSRNIQYF.

V is TRBV6-5 and J is TRBJ2-1, with 11 positions matching TRBD2. Germline CDR1 MNHEY, CDR2 SVGAGI. The CDR3 loop spans 14 amino acids. Trimming removed 10 bases from V and 9 bases from J; junction bases left unmatched: 11. In nucleotides, the CDR3 is TGTGCCACCAACCGGCTAGCGGGAGGAGGTGAGCAGTTCTTC. Protein sequence: CATNRLAGGGEQFF.

The chain recombines TRBV19 with TRBJ1-2; no reliable D call. Germline CDR1 LNHDA, CDR2 SQIVND (reference sequence). The V gene lost 5 bases and the J gene lost 6 bases, with 16 bases spanning the gap. The CDR3 is made up of 14 amino acids. The CDR3 protein is CASSPPQLRDGYTF. DNA of the CDR3: TGTGCCAGTAGTCCCCCACAACTCCGGGATGGCTACACCTTC.

The chain has TRBV5-6 and TRBJ2-5, with D unclear. The J call may be wrong; the DNA end is better matched by TRBJ2-7. The CDR3 spans 15 residues. CDR1 is SGHDT and CDR2 is YYEEEE in the germline V gene. The CDR3 reads CASSFVSLIPYEQYF. The DNA for the CDR3 is TGTGCCAGCAGCTTTGTCTCGCTAATCCCTTACGAGCAGTACTTC.

The chain has TRBV10-3 and TRBJ2-1; D unresolved. This CDR3 region has 12 residues. V lost 3 bases, J lost 5 bases, and 5 bases lay in between. Germline V gene data show CDR1 as ENHRY and CDR2 as SYGVKD. The CDR3, as DNA: TGTGCCATCAGTGAACGAGACAATGAGCAGTTCTTC. Its translation is CAISERDNEQFF.

The chain carries TRBV5-6 and TRBJ2-3; TRBD2 matches at 8 bases. Germline V gene sequence: CDR1 SGHDT, CDR2 YYEEEE. The CDR3 is made up of 15 amino acids. J was trimmed by 3 bases and V by 4 bases; bases with no gene match: 7. The CDR3 loop is CASSLPGLETDTQYF. CDR3 nucleotides: TGTGCCAGCAGCCTCCCGGGACTAGAAACAGATACGCAGTATTTT.

The V gene is TRBV6-5, the J gene TRBJ1-4, with a weak D call TRBD1 (6 bases). In germline, CDR1 is MNHEY, CDR2 SVGAGI. The CDR3 is 15 residues long. The ends were cut back, 4 bases at V and 8 bases at J, with 17 bases in the middle. The CDR3 loop is CASSSPDRSEEKLFF. CDR3 DNA sequence: TGTGCCAGCAGTTCTCCGGACAGATCGGAGGAAAAACTGTTTTTT.

Comment on this clone: The sample holds other DNA sequences that translate to the same CDR3. The CDR3 DNA reads as TGTGCCAGCAGCAAAAGGACGGGGGGGAATGAGCAGTTCTTC. Translating it yields CASSKRTGGNEQFF. The chain joins TRBV5-4 to TRBJ2-1, with 8 bases aligning to TRBD2. CDR1 and CDR2 from the germline V gene are SGHNT and YYREEE (reference sequence). The length of the CDR3 is 14 residues. The ends lost 4 bases at V and 7 bases at J; junction bases unmatched: 7.

The CDR3 loop is CASSLGDNEQFF. The CDR3 DNA is TGCGCCAGCAGCTTGGGAGACAATGAGCAGTTCTTC. The chain combines TRBV5-1 with TRBJ2-1, with D uncertain. Trimming shortened V by 0 bases and J by 5 bases, and 3 bases separated the two germline ends. This CDR3 is 12 amino acids long. Germline values: CDR1 SGHRS, CDR2 YFSETQ. Full variable domain (outside the CDR3, taken from reference TRBV5-1 and TRBJ2-1): KAGVTQTPRYLIKTRGQQVTLSCSPISGHRSVSWYQQTPGQGLQFLFEYFSETQRNKGNFPGRFSGRQFSNSRSEMNVSTLELGDSALYLCASSLGDNEQFFGPGTRLTVL.

The chain recombines TRBV28 with TRBJ2-2; 12 nucleotides match TRBD2. Unmatched junction bases numbered 15, after V lost 6 bases and J lost 4 bases. There are 19 residues in the CDR3. Germline lookup yields CDR1 MDHEN and CDR2 SYDVKM. The CDR3 DNA reads TGTGCCAGCAGCCCAAACCCCGGACTAGCGGGACGGGGCACCGGGGAGCTGTTTTTT. Translating it yields CASSPNPGLAGRGTGELFF. The full variable domain, in which reference TRBV28 and TRBJ2-2 provide the parts outside the CDR3, is DVKVTQSSRYLVKRTGEKVFLECVQDMDHENMFWYRQDPGLGLRLIYFSYDVKMKEKGDIPEGYSVSREKKERFSLILESASTNQTSMYLCASSPNPGLAGRGTGELFFGEGSRLTVL.

This chain connects TRBV5-1 to TRBJ1-1, with 8 positions matching TRBD1. The ends lost 2 bases at V and 2 bases at J; junction bases unmatched: 8. The germline CDR1 and CDR2 sequences are SGHRS and YFSETQ. The CDR3 is 16 residues long. The CDR3 DNA sequence: TGCGCCAGCAGCTTCGCCATTCAGGGGGCCAACACTGAAGCTTTCTTT. Its protein product is CASSFAIQGANTEAFF.

V usage is TRBV5-1 and J usage is TRBJ2-7, with 9 bases that match TRBD2. Unmatched junction bases numbered 7, after V lost 0 bases and J lost 3 bases. The germline gives CDR1 SGHRS, CDR2 YFSETQ. The CDR3 loop spans 16 amino acids. CDR3 residues: CASSLASGGSYYEQYF. Here the CDR3 DNA reads TGCGCCAGCAGCTTGGCCAGCGGGGGGTCCTACTACGAGCAGTACTTC.

The genes are TRBV19 and TRBJ2-1, with a possible D match to TRBD1 (5 bases). The length of the CDR3 is 17 residues. Germline assignment: CDR1 LNHDA and CDR2 SQIVND (reference sequence). Deletions cut 0 bases from V and 2 bases from J, with 14 bases between. CDR3 in amino acids: CASSIEWGEGPYNEQFF. The CDR3 bases are TGTGCCAGTAGTATAGAGTGGGGCGAAGGGCCCTACAATGAGCAGTTCTTC.